The rows below give T cell receptor beta chains drawn from one sample of a study of cytomegalovirus exposure and HLA in healthy donors. Produced via immunoSEQ multiplex PCR; TCRdb's table is partial and in-frame only. The repertoire has more than 200,000 clones, roughly 87% of them found once; the top ten carry about 6%. The source material was PBMCs. These receptors originate from a man aged 40-49 years in good health and CMV-seropositive. CDR3s include the opening cysteine and the closing phenylalanine or tryptophan. A D gene is named only where the DNA matches it firmly. The size of a clone is reported for some rows only, either as once, few or many, or as a class for expanded clones.

J gene | clone size | D gene | V gene | CDR3 protein | CDR3 DNA
TRBJ1-5 | NA | TRBD1 | TRBV6-5 | CASRRTGSNQPQHF | TGTGCCAGCCGACGGACAGGTAGCAATCAGCCCCAGCATTTT
TRBJ1-5 | NA | TRBD1 | TRBV7-9 | CASSPGQGEGPQHF | TGTGCCAGCAGCCCTGGACAGGGGGAGGGGCCCCAGCATTTT
TRBJ1-4 | NA | NA | TRBV19 | CASSIDRGEKLFF | TGTGCCAGTAGTATAGATCGGGGAGAAAAACTGTTTTTT
TRBJ2-5 | few | TRBD2 | TRBV25-1 | CASSESGTSGWETQYF | TGTGCCAGCAGTGAATCCGGGACTAGCGGGTGGGAGACCCAGTACTTC
TRBJ2-1 | once | TRBD1 | TRBV7-9 | CASSLDRGNEQFF | TGTGCCAGCAGCTTGGACAGGGGCAATGAGCAGTTCTTC
TRBJ1-3 | NA | NA | TRBV11-3 | CASSLQQISGNTIYF | TGTGCCAGCAGCTTACAACAGATCTCTGGAAACACCATATATTTT
TRBJ2-7 | NA | TRBD2 | TRBV7-6 | CASSEREIYEQYF | TGTGCCAGCAGCGAGCGGGAAATCTACGAGCAGTACTTC
TRBJ2-6 | NA | NA | TRBV14 | CASSQDLPNGANVLTF | TGTGCCAGCAGCCAAGATCTCCCTAACGGGGCCAACGTCCTGACTTTC
TRBJ2-3 | NA | NA | TRBV19 | CASSAPGQDTQYF | TGTGCCAGTAGTGCACCGGGACAAGATACGCAGTATTTT
TRBJ1-5 | NA | NA | TRBV5-3 | CARPPCGDLRQPQHF | TGTGCCAGACCCCCATGCGGGGATTTGCGCCAGCCCCAGCATTTT
TRBJ2-1 | NA | NA | TRBV5-1 | CASSPGVRGYNEQFF | TGCGCCAGCAGCCCGGGCGTGCGGGGCTACAATGAGCAGTTCTTC
TRBJ2-3 | NA | TRBD2 | TRBV29-1 | CSVEGVREDPPDTQYF | TGCAGCGTTGAAGGCGTGCGGGAGGACCCCCCAGATACGCAGTATTTT
TRBJ2-5 | NA | NA | TRBV5-4 | CASSRGDREETQYF | TGTGCCAGCAGCCGCGGGGACAGAGAAGAGACCCAGTACTTC
TRBJ1-4 | NA | TRBD1 | TRBV5-6 | CASSLTGQGGTNEKLFF | TGTGCCAGCAGCTTGACCGGGCAGGGGGGAACTAATGAAAAACTGTTTTTT
TRBJ2-2 | NA | TRBD2 | TRBV9 | CASSVDLAGRELFF | TGTGCCAGCAGCGTAGATCTAGCGGGCAGGGAGCTGTTTTTT
TRBJ1-5 | NA | NA | TRBV6-4 | CASSLDSSNQPQHF | TGTGCCAGCAGTCTTGACAGTAGCAATCAGCCCCAGCATTTT
TRBJ2-3 | NA | NA | TRBV4-2 | CASSHSAGSTDTQYF | TGTGCCAGCAGCCACAGTGCCGGGTCCACAGATACGCAGTATTTT
TRBJ1-5 | NA | TRBD1 | TRBV27 | CASRTGGSNQPQHF | TGTGCCAGCAGAACAGGGGGATCCAATCAGCCCCAGCATTTT
TRBJ2-7 | NA | TRBD1 | TRBV27 | CASRAVPVGQSNEQYF | TGTGCCAGCAGGGCAGTACCGGTGGGACAGAGTAACGAGCAGTACTTC
TRBJ2-2 | NA | TRBD2 | TRBV7-6 | CASSRTSGRAANTGELFF | TGTGCCAGCAGCCGGACTAGCGGGAGGGCCGCGAACACCGGGGAGCTGTTTTTT
TRBJ1-2 | NA | TRBD1 | TRBV5-5 | CASSLAWTGGKSNYGYTF | TGTGCCAGCAGCTTGGCATGGACAGGGGGAAAGTCTAACTATGGCTACACCTTC
TRBJ1-2 | NA | NA | TRBV6-6 | CASMQGSNYGYTF | TGTGCCAGCATGCAGGGATCAAACTATGGCTACACCTTC
TRBJ1-1 | NA | NA | TRBV6-5 | CASSYEGNTEAFF | TGTGCCAGCAGTTACGAGGGGAACACTGAAGCTTTCTTT
TRBJ2-2 | few | TRBD2 | TRBV14 | CASSPTGLAGAIGELFF | TGTGCCAGCAGCCCCACGGGACTAGCGGGAGCGATCGGGGAGCTGTTTTTT
TRBJ1-2 | NA | TRBD1 | TRBV2 | CASSDLGQEIYGYTF | TGTGCCAGCAGTGATCTAGGACAGGAGATTTATGGCTACACCTTC
TRBJ2-1 | NA | TRBD2 | TRBV4-1 | CASSQDFRPGTSGIALYNEQFF | TGCGCCAGCAGCCAAGATTTTAGGCCCGGGACTAGCGGGATAGCCCTCTACAATGAGCAGTTCTTC
TRBJ2-3 | NA | NA | TRBV19 | CASSSSSLSTDTQYF | TGTGCCAGTTCCTCTAGCAGTCTAAGCACAGATACGCAGTATTTT
TRBJ2-1 | once | TRBD2 | TRBV5-1 | CASSLGAGVRNEQFF | TGCGCCAGCAGCTTGGGAGCGGGAGTTCGAAATGAGCAGTTCTTC
TRBJ2-3 | NA | NA | TRBV11-2 | CASSLGVAVADTQYF | TGTGCCAGCAGCTTAGGAGTGGCGGTAGCAGATACGCAGTATTTT
TRBJ2-1 | NA | NA | TRBV2 | CASSDLGGSYNEQFF | TGTGCCAGCAGTGATCTGGGGGGCTCCTACAATGAGCAGTTCTTC
TRBJ1-1 | NA | TRBD1 | TRBV9 | CASSAEQGLNTEAFF | TGTGCCAGCAGCGCCGAACAGGGGCTGAACACTGAAGCTTTCTTT
TRBJ1-5 | NA | NA | TRBV5-8 | CASSTGQSYNQPQHF | TGTGCCAGCAGCACTGGACAGAGTTATAATCAGCCCCAGCATTTT
TRBJ2-3 | NA | TRBD2 | TRBV7-9 | CASSTGTSGRTDTQYF | TGTGCCAGCAGCACCGGGACTAGCGGGAGAACAGATACGCAGTATTTT
TRBJ2-7 | NA | NA | TRBV2 | CASSESRGYEQYF | TGTGCCAGCAGTGAGTCTAGGGGGTACGAGCAGTACTTC
TRBJ2-7 | NA | NA | TRBV14 | CASSQEVGVREQYF | TGTGCCAGCAGCCAAGAGGTCGGGGTGAGGGAGCAGTACTTC
TRBJ2-7 | NA | NA | TRBV25-1 | CASSEGTRSYEQYF | TGTGCCAGCAGTGAAGGGACTCGGTCCTACGAGCAGTACTTC
TRBJ2-3 | NA | NA | TRBV10-3 | CAIASVRGEGTDTQYF | TGTGCCATCGCCTCGGTCAGGGGCGAAGGGACAGATACGCAGTATTTT
TRBJ2-5 | few | NA | TRBV9 | CASSVAPLGGETQYF | TGTGCCAGCAGCGTAGCACCTTTAGGGGGAGAGACCCAGTACTTC
TRBJ2-1 | NA | TRBD2 | TRBV7-2 | CASSLHQLAEPYNEQFF | TGTGCCAGCAGCCTACACCAACTAGCGGAACCTTACAATGAGCAGTTCTTC
TRBJ2-4 | NA | NA | TRBV9 | CASSVAPGNIQYF | TGTGCCAGCAGCGTAGCTCCGGGGAACATTCAGTACTTC
TRBJ2-1 | NA | TRBD2 | TRBV5-1 | CASSLGLAGASEQFF | TGCGCCAGCAGTTTGGGACTAGCGGGAGCTAGTGAGCAGTTCTTC
TRBJ2-1 | NA | NA | TRBV11-3 | CASSLSATAGYNEQFF | TGTGCCAGCAGCTTGTCCGCGACTGCCGGTTACAATGAGCAGTTCTTC
TRBJ1-1 | NA | TRBD1 | TRBV14 | CASSKTTGTVNTEAFF | TGTGCCAGCAGCAAAACTACCGGGACAGTAAACACTGAAGCTTTCTTT
TRBJ1-1 | NA | NA | TRBV9 | CASEGMNTEAFF | TGTGCCTCTGAGGGAATGAACACTGAAGCTTTCTTT
TRBJ1-2 | NA | NA | TRBV7-8 | CASSLARGAYYGYTF | TGTGCCAGCAGCTTAGCGCGGGGGGCGTACTATGGCTACACCTTC
TRBJ1-1 | NA | NA | TRBV10-3 | CAISHSEKNTEAFF | TGTGCCATCAGCCACAGTGAGAAGAACACTGAAGCTTTCTTT
TRBJ2-7 | NA | NA | TRBV7-8 | CASSPSYEQYF | TGTGCCAGCAGCCCTAGCTACGAGCAGTACTTC
TRBJ1-5 | NA | TRBD1 | TRBV7-6 | CASSLGTGGRYSNQPQHF | TGTGCCAGCAGCTTAGGTACAGGGGGCCGTTATAGCAATCAGCCCCAGCATTTT
TRBJ2-3 | NA | TRBD1 | TRBV5-1 | CASSLGPPGQGVYF | TGCGCCAGCAGCTTGGGCCCCCCGGGACAGGGAGTTTATTTT
TRBJ2-5 | NA | NA | TRBV7-8 | CASSLVGGQETQYF | TGTGCCAGCAGCTTAGTAGGGGGCCAAGAGACCCAGTACTTC
TRBJ2-1 | NA | TRBD2 | TRBV6-5 | CASSLTSGAFDEQFF | TGTGCCAGCAGTTTGACTAGCGGGGCCTTCGATGAGCAGTTCTTC
TRBJ2-7 | NA | NA | TRBV27 | CASSLSGHGPCEQYF | TGTGCCAGCAGTTTATCAGGACACGGCCCTTGCGAGCAGTACTTC